This T cell receptor (beta chain) was identified during a study of T-cell reconstitution after alpha-beta-depleted transplantation in children. Construction of the TCRbeta library involved unique molecular identifiers. TCRdb redid the calling of the PCR reads with MiXCR, one entry per CDR3 protein. The profile covers around 250,000 distinct CDR3 sequences, with approximately 8% appearing a single time and approximately 6.3% taken by the ten largest. This clonotype was counted many times. The ends were cut back, 5 bases at V and 5 bases at J, with 21 bases in the middle. This CDR3 is built from 16 residues. Germline V gene sequence: CDR1 MDHEN, CDR2 SYDVKM.

Material: PBMCs, mostly from graft donor cells, obtained 180 days after TCRalphabeta/CD19-depleted stem cell transplant. The TCR comes from a male patient between 10 and 17 years old who had a stem cell transplant for acute lymphoblastic leukemia, so the T cells may come from the graft donor. The rearrangement uses TRBV28 and TRBJ2-5; no reliable D call. The CDR3 is CASSVLTLGYLETQYF. The CDR3, as DNA: TGTGCCAGCAGTGTGTTGACACTGGGCTATTTGGAGACCCAGTACTTC.